This TCR beta chain was sequenced for a study of response to subunit inactivated influenza vaccine. General study results and limits: New T cells are recruited in small numbers by each seasonal influenza vaccination, according to the authors' suggestion.

V lost 1 base, J lost 2 bases, and 12 bases lay in between. The CDR3 covers 16 residues. Germline V gene lookup returns CDR1 SEHNR and CDR2 FQNEAQ (reference sequence). As to this clonotype: Its antigen is unidentified.

TCRdb re-analysed the RT-PCR reads in MiXCR, keeping a single row per CDR3 protein. Seen here are about 780,000 distinct CDR3 sequences, approximately 17% observed once, and the top ten hold about 11%. This chain links TRBV7-9 with TRBJ1-5, with D uncertain. Sequences were derived from PBMCs from blood, sampled around 5 days after vaccination. The clonotype was recovered from a man aged 50 to 59 who received an inactivated influenza vaccine. CDR3 DNA: TGTGCCAGCAGCTTAGAGGGCGGGAGGGGCAATCAGCCCCAGCATTTT. Protein product: CASSLEGGRGNQPQHF.